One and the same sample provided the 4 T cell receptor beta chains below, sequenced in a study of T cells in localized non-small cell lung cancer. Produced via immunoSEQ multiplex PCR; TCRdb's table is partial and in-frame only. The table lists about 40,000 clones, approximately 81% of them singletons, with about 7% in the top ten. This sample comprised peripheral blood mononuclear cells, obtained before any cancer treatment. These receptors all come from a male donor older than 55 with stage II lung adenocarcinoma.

The CDR3 sequence: CASSWTTEATQYF. CDR3 nucleotides: TGTGCCAGCAGTTGGACTACCGAGGCGACCCAGTACTTC. J is TRBJ2-5 and V is TRBV27, with D maybe TRBD2 (6 bases). Germline CDR1 MNHEY, CDR2 SMNVEV (reference sequence). Trimming cost V 4 bases and J 7 bases, with 13 bases left between them. CDR3 size: 13 residues.

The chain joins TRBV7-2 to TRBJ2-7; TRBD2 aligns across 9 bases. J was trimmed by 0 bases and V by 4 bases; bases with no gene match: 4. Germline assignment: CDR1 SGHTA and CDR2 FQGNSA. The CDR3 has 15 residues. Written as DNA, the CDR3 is TGTGCCAGCAGCTCCTCTAGCGGGATCTCCTACGAGCAGTACTTC. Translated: CASSSSSGISYEQYF.

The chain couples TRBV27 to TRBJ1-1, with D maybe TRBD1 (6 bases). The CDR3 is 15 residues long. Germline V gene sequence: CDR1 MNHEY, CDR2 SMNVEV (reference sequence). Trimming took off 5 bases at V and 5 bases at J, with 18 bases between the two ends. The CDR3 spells CASSAGAQGWTEAFF. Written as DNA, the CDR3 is TGTGCCAGCAGTGCGGGGGCTCAGGGTTGGACTGAAGCTTTCTTT.

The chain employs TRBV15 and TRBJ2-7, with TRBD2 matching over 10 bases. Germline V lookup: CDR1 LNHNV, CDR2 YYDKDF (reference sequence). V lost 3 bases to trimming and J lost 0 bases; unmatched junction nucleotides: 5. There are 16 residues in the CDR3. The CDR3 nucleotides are TGTGCCACCAGCAGTCCCGGACTAGCGGACTCCTACGAGCAGTACTTC. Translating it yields CATSSPGLADSYEQYF.